This T cell receptor beta chain was captured by sequencing in a study of T cells in Graves' hyperthyroidism and ophthalmopathy. Each diagnosis drew on symptoms, thyroxine, TRAb, thyroid ultrasound and orbital computed tomography findings. Around 10 ml fresh peripheral blood yielded the PBMCs. This clonotype has more than one count but fewer than ten. CDR1 is MDHEN, CDR2 SYDVKM, per germline. This CDR3 comprises 15 residues. V trimming: 6 bases; J trimming: 9 bases; junction bases outside the gene matches: 13. TCR beta CDR3 regions were amplified from RNA. Researchers ran a first-round RT-PCR on the TCR CDR3 using the HTBI primer set. TCRdb re-called the multiplex PCR reads with MiXCR, one entry per CDR3 protein. The profile shows around 760,000 distinct CDR3 sequences, 30% to 40% of them singletons.

Sequencing input: blood. The genes are TRBV28 and TRBJ1-5, with 8 bases that match TRBD1. The sequence was obtained from a woman in her thirties or forties with Graves' hyperthyroidism. CDR3 nucleotide sequence: TGTGCCAGCAGCCCCGAGGGACAGGTGGGTCTGCCCCAGCATTTT. Translating gives CASSPEGQVGLPQHF.